This TCR beta chain was obtained from a study of T-cell memory formation after mild COVID-19. The overall study: The TCR clusters were mostly specific to one donor. Findings and limits, study-wide: Day 15 to 85 contracting clones showed balanced CD4/CD8; later expanders leaned CD4+.

With 5 bases removed from V and 3 bases from J, the gap between germline ends came to 11 bases. Germline V gene lookup returns CDR1 SGHTA and CDR2 FQGNSA. This CDR3 has 14 amino acids. In TCRdb, the 5' RACE reads were re-called with MiXCR into one record per CDR3 protein. The table has under 250,000 distinct CDR3 sequences, 9.5% to 10% seen once. As to this clonotype: The antigen is unknown.

The sequencing input was PBMCs or a T cell subset sorted from them (not recorded which). This TCR was sampled from a man aged 18 to 30 who had mild COVID-19 (a few samples of this study predate the infection). Cell type and time point are not known. The gene calls are TRBV7-2 and TRBJ2-1; tentatively, D is TRBD2 (6 bases). The CDR3, as DNA: TGTGCCAGCAGCCCATCCGGGGGCTACAATGAGCAGTTCTTC. It encodes CASSPSGGYNEQFF.